These T cell receptor beta chains were read from a single sample in a study of cytomegalovirus exposure and HLA in healthy donors. Libraries were prepared by immunoSEQ multiplex PCR; TCRdb keeps only in-frame clonotypes and omits some of them. The data contain 95,000 to 110,000 clones, 70% to 85% of them seen just once; the ten biggest clones take up approximately 4.2%. The source material was PBMCs. These receptors all stem from a male donor in good health and CMV-seronegative. Both conserved end residues are part of each CDR3. Fields, in order: V gene, clone size, CDR3 length, J gene, D gene, CDR3 protein, CDR3 DNA. D genes are given only for firm matches. Clone size is not always given. Where it is, it says once, few, many or a class for expanded clones.

v_gene: TRBV27; abundance: NA; len: 12; j_gene: TRBJ1-2; d_gene: NA; CDR3aa: CASSPPRGGYTF; CDR3nt: TGTGCCAGCAGTCCGCCCAGGGGAGGCTACACCTTC
v_gene: TRBV28; abundance: NA; len: 13; j_gene: TRBJ1-4; d_gene: NA; CDR3aa: CASSRPPGEKLFF; CDR3nt: TGTGCCAGCAGCCGGCCTCCGGGTGAAAAACTGTTTTTT
v_gene: TRBV28; abundance: NA; len: 15; j_gene: TRBJ1-2; d_gene: TRBD1; CDR3aa: CASSSPGTGGYGYTF; CDR3nt: TGTGCCAGCAGTTCCCCCGGGACAGGGGGCTATGGCTACACCTTC
v_gene: TRBV9; abundance: NA; len: 15; j_gene: TRBJ1-2; d_gene: TRBD1; CDR3aa: CASSIRDSLNYGYTF; CDR3nt: TGTGCCAGCAGCATCCGGGACAGCCTTAACTATGGCTACACCTTC
v_gene: TRBV7-2; abundance: NA; len: 13; j_gene: TRBJ1-1; d_gene: NA; CDR3aa: CASSFGRNTEAFF; CDR3nt: TGTGCCAGCAGCTTTGGGCGTAACACTGAAGCTTTCTTT
v_gene: TRBV4-1; abundance: few; len: 15; j_gene: TRBJ1-4; d_gene: TRBD1; CDR3aa: CASSQPGTGSEKLFF; CDR3nt: TGCGCCAGCAGCCAACCCGGGACAGGGAGTGAAAAACTGTTTTTT
v_gene: TRBV30; abundance: NA; len: 14; j_gene: TRBJ1-1; d_gene: NA; CDR3aa: CVWSVKGVGTEAFF; CDR3nt: TGTGTCTGGAGTGTTAAGGGGGTAGGTACTGAAGCTTTCTTT
v_gene: TRBV20-1; abundance: NA; len: 11; j_gene: TRBJ2-1; d_gene: NA; CDR3aa: CSAQASAEQFF; CDR3nt: TGCAGTGCCCAAGCTAGCGCTGAGCAGTTCTTC
v_gene: TRBV5-1; abundance: NA; len: 15; j_gene: TRBJ2-3; d_gene: NA; CDR3aa: CASREGATSTDTQYF; CDR3nt: TGCGCCAGCAGGGAGGGGGCAACTAGCACAGATACGCAGTATTTT
v_gene: TRBV5-1; abundance: few; len: 15; j_gene: TRBJ1-4; d_gene: TRBD1; CDR3aa: CASSPGGATNEKLFF; CDR3nt: TGCGCCAGCAGCCCAGGGGGAGCAACTAATGAAAAACTGTTTTTT
v_gene: TRBV6-1; abundance: few; len: 15; j_gene: TRBJ2-1; d_gene: TRBD1; CDR3aa: CASSAGTGGKNEQFF; CDR3nt: TGTGCCAGCAGTGCGGGGACAGGGGGCAAGAATGAGCAGTTCTTC
v_gene: TRBV5-1; abundance: NA; len: 16; j_gene: TRBJ2-1; d_gene: TRBD2; CDR3aa: CASSLAASGSGNEQFF; CDR3nt: TGCGCCAGCAGCTTGGCCGCTAGCGGGAGTGGGAATGAGCAGTTCTTC
v_gene: TRBV30; abundance: NA; len: 14; j_gene: TRBJ1-5; d_gene: TRBD1; CDR3aa: CAWSKGQINQPQHF; CDR3nt: TGTGCCTGGTCCAAGGGACAGATTAATCAGCCCCAGCATTTT
v_gene: TRBV5-1; abundance: once; len: 14; j_gene: TRBJ2-5; d_gene: NA; CDR3aa: CASSLGQIQETQYF; CDR3nt: TGCGCCAGCAGCTTGGGACAAATCCAAGAGACCCAGTACTTC
v_gene: TRBV2; abundance: NA; len: 11; j_gene: TRBJ1-2; d_gene: NA; CDR3aa: CASSGGLFYTF; CDR3nt: TGTGCCAGCAGTGGGGGCCTTTTCTACACCTTC
v_gene: TRBV9; abundance: NA; len: 15; j_gene: TRBJ2-7; d_gene: TRBD1; CDR3aa: CASSPGDSYSYEQYF; CDR3nt: TGTGCCAGCAGCCCTGGGGACAGCTACTCCTACGAGCAGTACTTC